Presented here are 2 T cell receptor beta chains from one specimen sequenced in a study of shared clonotypes between healthy human individuals. Positively selected for CCR7, the CD45RO-negative cells used as naive CD8 cells excluded terminally differentiated effector memory CD45RA+ cells. Generated by immunoSEQ multiplex PCR, the TCRdb table keeps only in-frame clones and is missing some. The table has some 2 million clones, 85% to 95% seen once; the top ten hold 0.95% to 1.5%. Sequenced material: naive CD8+ T cells sorted from blood. Receptor source: a man between 18 and 35 years old in good health.

This chain's CDR3 is CASSDNRDSYEQYF. The CDR3 coding sequence is TGCGCCAGCAGTGATAACAGGGACTCCTACGAGCAGTACTTC. The gene calls are TRBV10-1 and TRBJ2-7; a weak D match, TRBD1 (6 bases). V gave up 3 bases and J gave up 0 bases, with 9 bases separating them. Germline V gene lookup returns CDR1 WNHNN and CDR2 SYGVQD (reference sequence). The CDR3 length is 14 residues.

The chain joins TRBV5-4 to TRBJ2-7; D is possibly TRBD2 (5 bases). The CDR3 is made up of 14 amino acids. Deletions cut 4 bases from V and 4 bases from J, with 15 bases between. Germline loops: CDR1 SGHNT, CDR2 YYREEE (reference sequence). Written as DNA, the CDR3 is TGTGCCAGCAGCCTCAAAGGGAGCACATACGAGCAGTACTTC. It specifies CASSLKGSTYEQYF.